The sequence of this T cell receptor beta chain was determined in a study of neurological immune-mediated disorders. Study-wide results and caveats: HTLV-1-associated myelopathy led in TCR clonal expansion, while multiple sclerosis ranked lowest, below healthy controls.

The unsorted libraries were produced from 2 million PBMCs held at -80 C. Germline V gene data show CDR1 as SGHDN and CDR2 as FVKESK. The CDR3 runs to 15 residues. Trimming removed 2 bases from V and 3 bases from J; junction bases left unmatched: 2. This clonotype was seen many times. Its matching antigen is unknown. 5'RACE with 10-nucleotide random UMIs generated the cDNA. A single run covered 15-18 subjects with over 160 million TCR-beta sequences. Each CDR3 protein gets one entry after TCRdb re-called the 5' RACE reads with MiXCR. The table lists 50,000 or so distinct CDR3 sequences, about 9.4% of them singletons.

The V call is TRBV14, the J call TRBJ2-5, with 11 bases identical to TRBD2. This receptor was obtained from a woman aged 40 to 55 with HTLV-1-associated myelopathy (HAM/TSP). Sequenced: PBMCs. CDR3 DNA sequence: TGTGCCAGCAGCCAAAGTAGCGGGGGGGAAGAGACCCAGTACTTC. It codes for CASSQSSGGEETQYF.